The rows below give T cell receptor beta chains drawn from one sample of a study of blood T cells in healthy people across ages. TCRdb reprocessed the 5' RACE reads with MiXCR, giving one entry per CDR3 protein. The sample includes approximately 800,000 distinct CDR3 sequences, around 50% of them seen just once. What was sequenced was blood. These receptors were obtained from a man older than 75 in good health. Each CDR3 is given with its conserved first and last residue.

V gene,J gene,CDR3 protein
TRBV5-1,.,CASSLGTGIEQYF
TRBV4-1,TRBJ2-1,CASNQDLFAGSSYNEQFF
TRBV28,TRBJ2-6,CASSNRLGANVLTF
TRBV7-9,TRBJ2-7,CANIVNMGDEQYF
TRBV5-1,TRBJ2-3,CASSLEIAAHDTQYF
TRBV11-2,TRBJ2-5,CASSLGGAGKETQYF
TRBV20-1,TRBJ2-2,CSAQGDRGLTGELFF
TRBV12-3/TRBV12-4,TRBJ2-3,CASSVIRDTQYF
TRBV9,TRBJ2-1,CASSVEAIVGNEQFF
TRBV10-3,TRBJ2-3,CAISRLADTQYF
TRBV12-3/TRBV12-4,TRBJ1-1,CASRFSGTGNTEAFF
TRBV12-3/TRBV12-4,TRBJ2-1,CASSSPELAGLYNEQFF
TRBV12-5,TRBJ1-4,CASGVTNEKLFF
TRBV28,TRBJ2-1,CASSAPRPPINEQFF
TRBV7-3,TRBJ2-3,CASSSGQGGDTQYF
TRBV4-3,TRBJ2-5,CASSRASGLSEQYF
TRBV5-1,TRBJ2-2,CASSRGTSGRAGELFF
TRBV7-2,TRBJ2-3,CASSLMGGPDTQYF
TRBV12-3/TRBV12-4,TRBJ2-1,CASSIRDPQFF
TRBV20-1,TRBJ2-1,CSARDPRTSGNEQFF
TRBV12-3/TRBV12-4,TRBJ1-5,CASSYTQYQPQHF
TRBV7-2,TRBJ2-5,CASSAPPGAPIQETQYF
TRBV28,TRBJ2-1,CASSGTSGSPPHSYNEQFF
TRBV11-3,TRBJ1-1,CASSYGQDNTEAFF
TRBV5-1,TRBJ2-3,CASSMGLAGGPDGTQYF
TRBV6-2/TRBV6-3,TRBJ2-7,CASTQVGYEQYF
TRBV10-3,.,CASGSAGETQYF
TRBV6-2/TRBV6-3,TRBJ1-4,CASSYRNEKLFF
TRBV2,TRBJ2-1,CASSAVGGRGNEQFF
TRBV27,TRBJ2-2,CASSLFKGRANTGELFF
TRBV7-2,TRBJ2-5,CASSLGSAGYNEQYF
TRBV5-1,TRBJ2-5,CASSLELAGVETQYF
TRBV12-3/TRBV12-4,TRBJ2-5,CASSLDLSETQYF
TRBV5-1,TRBJ2-1,CASSWGTATNEQFF
TRBV19,TRBJ2-3,CASSIRTGGTDTQYF
TRBV20-1,TRBJ2-5,CSARVSGREETQYF
TRBV12-3/TRBV12-4,TRBJ2-5,CASRWTQETQYF
TRBV30,TRBJ1-4,CACPKGDGGEKLFF
TRBV6-5,TRBJ2-1,CASSILGRGTKFF
TRBV5-1,TRBJ2-4,CASSYGQGAIQYF
TRBV7-2,TRBJ2-3,CASSLVWTSGRADTQYF
TRBV11-3,TRBJ2-1,CASSPMGTAYNEQFF
TRBV12-3/TRBV12-4,TRBJ2-3,CASRLWADTQYF
TRBV7-2,TRBJ2-4,CATTQGGNIQYF
TRBV2,TRBJ1-1,CASSEATDSTEAFF
TRBV28,TRBJ2-1,CASSFRASSNEQFF
TRBV5-1,TRBJ2-1,CASSLQGANEQFF
TRBV29-1,TRBJ2-3,CSVDDRGPDTQYF
TRBV30,TRBJ2-1,CAWTSWSSYNEQFF
TRBV20-1,TRBJ2-1,CSARTFGYNEQFF
TRBV3-1,TRBJ1-4,CASSHPGQGVEKLFF
TRBV12-3/TRBV12-4,TRBJ2-5,CASSPTGGAQYF
TRBV28,TRBJ2-7,CASSVLGTYEQYF
TRBV7-2,TRBJ2-7,CASRTGQGYEQYF
TRBV28,TRBJ2-5,CASCKNLGPQETQYF